The table lists the clone carrying this T cell receptor (beta chain) with many counts. What it binds is not known. Amplification targeted TCR beta CDR3 regions from RNA transcripts. HTBI primers were employed in a first-round RT-PCR of the TCR CDR3. TCRdb re-derived calls from the multiplex PCR reads in MiXCR, one entry per CDR3 protein. The sample contains 300,000 to 350,000 distinct CDR3 sequences, 20% to 25% of which appear only once. This entry is derived from a study of T cells in Graves' hyperthyroidism and ophthalmopathy. Study overall: Peripheral blood was obtained at initial diagnosis, preceding any treatment.

Fresh peripheral blood, under 13 ml, yielded the PBMCs. Unmatched junction bases numbered 3, after V lost 5 bases and J lost 3 bases. This CDR3 has 14 residues. Study outcomes and limitations: Ophthalmopathy stood apart from stable hyperthyroidism in a 13 V-J model.

The sequence was obtained from a woman between 45 and 60 years old with Graves' hyperthyroidism. The sequencing sample was made of blood. This sequence joins TRBV12-3 or TRBV12-4 and TRBJ2-3, with 9 bases identical to TRBD1. The CDR3 sequence: CASSPTGGTDTQYF. CDR3 DNA: TGTGCCAGCAGTCCGACAGGGGGTACAGATACGCAGTATTTT.